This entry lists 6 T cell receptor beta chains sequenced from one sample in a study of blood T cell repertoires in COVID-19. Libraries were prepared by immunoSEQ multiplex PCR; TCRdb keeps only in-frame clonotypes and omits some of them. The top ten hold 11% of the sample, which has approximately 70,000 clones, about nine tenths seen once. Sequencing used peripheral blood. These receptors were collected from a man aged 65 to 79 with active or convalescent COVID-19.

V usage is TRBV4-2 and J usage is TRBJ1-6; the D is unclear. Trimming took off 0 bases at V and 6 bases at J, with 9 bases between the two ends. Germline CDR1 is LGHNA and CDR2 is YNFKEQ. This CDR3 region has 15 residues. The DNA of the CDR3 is TGTGCCAGCAGCCAAGATCTGTATTTTAATTCACCCCTCCACTTT. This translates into CASSQDLYFNSPLHF.

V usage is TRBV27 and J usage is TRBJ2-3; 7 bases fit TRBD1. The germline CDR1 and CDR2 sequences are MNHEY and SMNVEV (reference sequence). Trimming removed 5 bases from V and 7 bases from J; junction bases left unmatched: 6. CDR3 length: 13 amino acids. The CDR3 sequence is CASSTRQGNTQYF. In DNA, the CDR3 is TGTGCCAGCAGTACTCGACAGGGAAATACGCAGTATTTT.

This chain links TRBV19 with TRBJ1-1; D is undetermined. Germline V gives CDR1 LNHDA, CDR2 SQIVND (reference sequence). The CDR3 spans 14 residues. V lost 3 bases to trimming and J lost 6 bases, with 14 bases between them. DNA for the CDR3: TGTGCCAGTAGTATCATGTCGCCGAGGGCTGAAGCTTTCTTT. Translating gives CASSIMSPRAEAFF.

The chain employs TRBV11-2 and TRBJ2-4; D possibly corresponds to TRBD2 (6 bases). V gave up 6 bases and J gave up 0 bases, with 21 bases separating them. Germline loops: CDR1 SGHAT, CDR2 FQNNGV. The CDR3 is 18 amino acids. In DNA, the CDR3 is TGTGCCAGCAGGTCCAGCGGGCCAGCGGTAGAAGCCAAAAACATTCAGTACTTC. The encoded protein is CASRSSGPAVEAKNIQYF.

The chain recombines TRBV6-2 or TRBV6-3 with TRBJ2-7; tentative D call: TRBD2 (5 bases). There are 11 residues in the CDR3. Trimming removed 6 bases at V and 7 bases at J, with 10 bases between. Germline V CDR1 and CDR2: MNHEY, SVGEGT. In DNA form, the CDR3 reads TGTGCCAGCAGCCAAAGCGGAGAGCAGTACTTC. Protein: CASSQSGEQYF.

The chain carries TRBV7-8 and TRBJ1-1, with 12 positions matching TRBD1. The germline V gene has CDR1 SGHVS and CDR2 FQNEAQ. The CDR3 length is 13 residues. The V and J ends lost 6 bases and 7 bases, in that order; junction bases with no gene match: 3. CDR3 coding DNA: TGTGCCAGCAGACGGGACAGGGGGCTTGAAGCTTTCTTT. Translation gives CASRRDRGLEAFF.